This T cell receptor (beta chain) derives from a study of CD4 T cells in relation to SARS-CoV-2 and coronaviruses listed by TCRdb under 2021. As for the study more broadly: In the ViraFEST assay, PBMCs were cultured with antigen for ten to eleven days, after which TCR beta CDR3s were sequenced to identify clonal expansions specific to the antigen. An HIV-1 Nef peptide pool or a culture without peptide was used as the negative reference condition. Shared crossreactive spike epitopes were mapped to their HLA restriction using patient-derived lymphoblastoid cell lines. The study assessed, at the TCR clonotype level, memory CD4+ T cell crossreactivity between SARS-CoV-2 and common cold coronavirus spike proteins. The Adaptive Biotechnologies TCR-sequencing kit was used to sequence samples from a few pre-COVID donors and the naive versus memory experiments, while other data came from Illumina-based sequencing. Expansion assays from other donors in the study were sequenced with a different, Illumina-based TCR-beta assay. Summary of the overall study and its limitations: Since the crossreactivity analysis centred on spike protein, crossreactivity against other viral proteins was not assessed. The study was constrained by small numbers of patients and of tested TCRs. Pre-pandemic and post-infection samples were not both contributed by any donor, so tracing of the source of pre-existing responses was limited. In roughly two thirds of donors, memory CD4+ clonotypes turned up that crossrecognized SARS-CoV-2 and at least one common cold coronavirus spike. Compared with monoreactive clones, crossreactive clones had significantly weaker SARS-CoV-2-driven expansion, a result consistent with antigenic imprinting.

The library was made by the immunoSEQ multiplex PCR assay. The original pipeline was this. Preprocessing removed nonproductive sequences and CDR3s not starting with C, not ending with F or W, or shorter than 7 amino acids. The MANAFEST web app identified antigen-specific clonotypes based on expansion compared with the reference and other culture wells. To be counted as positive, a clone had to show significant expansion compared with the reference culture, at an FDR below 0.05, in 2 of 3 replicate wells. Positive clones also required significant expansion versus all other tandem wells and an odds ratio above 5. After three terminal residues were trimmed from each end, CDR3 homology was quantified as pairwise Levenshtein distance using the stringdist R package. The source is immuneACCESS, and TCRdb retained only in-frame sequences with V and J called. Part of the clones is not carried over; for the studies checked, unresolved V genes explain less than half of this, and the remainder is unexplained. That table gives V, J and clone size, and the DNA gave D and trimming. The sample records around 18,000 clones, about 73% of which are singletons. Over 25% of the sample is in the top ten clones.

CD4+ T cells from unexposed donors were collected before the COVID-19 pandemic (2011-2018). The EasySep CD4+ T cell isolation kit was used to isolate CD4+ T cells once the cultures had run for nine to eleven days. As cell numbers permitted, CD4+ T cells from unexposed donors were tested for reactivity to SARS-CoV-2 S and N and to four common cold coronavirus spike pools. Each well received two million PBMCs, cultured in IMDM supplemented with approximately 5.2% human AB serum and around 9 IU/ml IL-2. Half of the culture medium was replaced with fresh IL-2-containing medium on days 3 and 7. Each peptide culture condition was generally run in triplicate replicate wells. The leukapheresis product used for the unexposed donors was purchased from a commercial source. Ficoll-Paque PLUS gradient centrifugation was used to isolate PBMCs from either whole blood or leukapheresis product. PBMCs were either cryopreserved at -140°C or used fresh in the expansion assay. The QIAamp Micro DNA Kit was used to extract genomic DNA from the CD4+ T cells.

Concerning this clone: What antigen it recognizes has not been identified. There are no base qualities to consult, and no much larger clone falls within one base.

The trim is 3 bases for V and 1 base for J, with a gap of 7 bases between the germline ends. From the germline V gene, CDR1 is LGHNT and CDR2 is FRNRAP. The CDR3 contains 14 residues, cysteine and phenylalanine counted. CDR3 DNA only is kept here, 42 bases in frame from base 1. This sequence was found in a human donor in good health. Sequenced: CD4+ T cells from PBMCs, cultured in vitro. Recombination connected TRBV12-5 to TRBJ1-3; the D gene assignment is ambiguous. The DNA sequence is TGTGCTAGTGGTTTAAGGGATTCTGGAAACACCATATATTTT. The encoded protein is CASGLRDSGNTIYF.